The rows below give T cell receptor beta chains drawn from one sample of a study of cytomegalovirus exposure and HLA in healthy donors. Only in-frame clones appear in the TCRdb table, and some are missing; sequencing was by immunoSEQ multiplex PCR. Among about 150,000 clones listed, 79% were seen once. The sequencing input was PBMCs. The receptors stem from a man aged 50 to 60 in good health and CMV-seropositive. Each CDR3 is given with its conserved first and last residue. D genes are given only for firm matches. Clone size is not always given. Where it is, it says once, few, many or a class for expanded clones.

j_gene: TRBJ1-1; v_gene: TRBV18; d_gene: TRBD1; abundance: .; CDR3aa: CASSPAQGATGTEAFF; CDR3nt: TGTGCCAGCTCACCGGCACAGGGGGCGACCGGGACTGAAGCTTTCTTT
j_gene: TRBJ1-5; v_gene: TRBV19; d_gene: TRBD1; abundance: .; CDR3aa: CASRGQGQPQHF; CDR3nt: TGTGCCAGTAGGGGACAGGGACAGCCCCAGCATTTT
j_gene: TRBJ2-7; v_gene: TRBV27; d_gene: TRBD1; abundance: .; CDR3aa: CASSSDRGAHEQYF; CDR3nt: TGTGCCAGCAGTTCGGACAGGGGAGCGCACGAGCAGTACTTC
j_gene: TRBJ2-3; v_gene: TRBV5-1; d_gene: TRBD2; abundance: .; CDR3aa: CASSQGLAGQDTQYF; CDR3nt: TGCGCCAGCAGCCAGGGACTAGCGGGTCAGGATACGCAGTATTTT
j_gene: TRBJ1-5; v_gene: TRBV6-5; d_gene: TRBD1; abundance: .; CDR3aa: CASSGDRFEQPQHF; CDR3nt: TGTGCCAGCAGTGGGGACAGGTTCGAACAGCCCCAGCATTTT
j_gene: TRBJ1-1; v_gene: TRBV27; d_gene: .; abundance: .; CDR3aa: CASSSGRGGTEAFF; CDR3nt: TGTGCCAGCAGTTCAGGACGGGGGGGGACTGAAGCTTTCTTT
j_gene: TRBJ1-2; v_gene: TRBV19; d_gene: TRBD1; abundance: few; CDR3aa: CASSRVQGASGYTF; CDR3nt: TGTGCCAGTAGTCGAGTACAGGGGGCCTCCGGCTACACCTTC
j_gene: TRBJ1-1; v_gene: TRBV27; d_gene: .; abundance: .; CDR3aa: CASRRTEMNTEAFF; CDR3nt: TGTGCCAGCAGAAGGACAGAAATGAACACTGAAGCTTTCTTT
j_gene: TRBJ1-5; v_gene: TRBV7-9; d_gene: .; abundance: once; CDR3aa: CASSLDTYSNQPQHF; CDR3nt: TGTGCCAGCAGCCTCGACACTTATAGCAATCAGCCCCAGCATTTT
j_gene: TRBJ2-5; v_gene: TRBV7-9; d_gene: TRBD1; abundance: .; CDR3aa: CASSTGGSQETQYF; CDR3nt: TGTGCCAGCAGCACAGGGGGCTCCCAAGAGACCCAGTACTTC
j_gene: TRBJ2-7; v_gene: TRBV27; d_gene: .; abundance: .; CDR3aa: CASSLRGARGEQYF; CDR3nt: TGTGCCAGCAGTTTGAGAGGAGCCCGGGGGGAGCAGTACTTC
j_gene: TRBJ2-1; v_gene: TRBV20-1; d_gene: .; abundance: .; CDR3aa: CSARDVLEQFF; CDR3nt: TGCAGTGCTAGAGATGTACTGGAGCAGTTCTTC
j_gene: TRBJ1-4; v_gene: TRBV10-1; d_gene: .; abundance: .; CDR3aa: CASSVQGIATNEKLFF; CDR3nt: TGCGCCAGCAGTGTTCAGGGAATTGCAACTAATGAAAAACTGTTTTTT
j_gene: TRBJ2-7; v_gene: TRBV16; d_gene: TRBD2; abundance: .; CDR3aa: CASRKSGGRVTTF; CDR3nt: TGTGCCAGCAGGAAAAGCGGGGGGCGCGTTACCACTTTC
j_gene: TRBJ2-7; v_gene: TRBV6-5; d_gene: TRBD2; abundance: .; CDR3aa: CASSLAGRSSYEQYF; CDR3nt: TGTGCCAGCAGTTTAGCGGGAAGGAGCTCCTACGAGCAGTACTTC
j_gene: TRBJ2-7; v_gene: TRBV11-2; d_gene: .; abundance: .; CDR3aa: CASSVGYEQYF; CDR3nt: TGTGCCAGCAGCGTCGGCTACGAGCAGTACTTC
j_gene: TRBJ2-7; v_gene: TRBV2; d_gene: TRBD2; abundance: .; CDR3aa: CASIWSSGAYEQYF; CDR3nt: TGTGCCAGCATTTGGTCTAGCGGGGCTTACGAGCAGTACTTC
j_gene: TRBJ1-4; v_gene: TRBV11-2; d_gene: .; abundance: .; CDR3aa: CASSPRGGVATNEKLFF; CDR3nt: TGTGCCAGCAGCCCCCGGGGAGGGGTAGCAACTAATGAAAAACTGTTTTTT
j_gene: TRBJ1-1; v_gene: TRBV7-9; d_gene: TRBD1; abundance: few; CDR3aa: CASSLGQGAGTEAFF; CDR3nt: TGTGCCAGCAGCCTCGGACAGGGGGCTGGCACTGAAGCTTTCTTT
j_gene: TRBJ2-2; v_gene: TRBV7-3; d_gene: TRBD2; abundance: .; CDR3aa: CASSLERDGTGELFF; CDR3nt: TGTGCCAGCAGCTTAGAGCGGGACGGCACCGGGGAGCTGTTTTTT
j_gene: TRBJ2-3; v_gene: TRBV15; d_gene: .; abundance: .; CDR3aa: CATSISTNTQYF; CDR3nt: TGTGCCACCAGCATTTCCACAAATACGCAGTATTTT
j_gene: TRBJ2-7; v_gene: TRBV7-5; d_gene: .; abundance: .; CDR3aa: CARTPSGKRRPYEQYF; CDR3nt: TGTGCCAGAACTCCATCGGGAAAGCGCAGACCCTACGAGCAGTACTTC
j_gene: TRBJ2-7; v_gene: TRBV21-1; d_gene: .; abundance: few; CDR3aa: CAGPGGGKAYEQYF; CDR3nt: TGTGCCGGTCCTGGGGGGGGGAAGGCCTACGAGCAGTACTTC
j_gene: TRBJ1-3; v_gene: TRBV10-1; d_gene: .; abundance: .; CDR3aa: CASSDGHSGNTIYF; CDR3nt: TGCGCCAGCAGTGATGGACACTCTGGAAACACCATATATTTT
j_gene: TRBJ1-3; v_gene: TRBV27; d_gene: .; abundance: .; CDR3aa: CASSKTGFSGNTIYF; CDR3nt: TGTGCCAGCAGTAAGACAGGTTTTTCTGGAAACACCATATATTTT
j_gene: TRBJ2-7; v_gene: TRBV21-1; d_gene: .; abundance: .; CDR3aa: CASSTRGTGTYEQYF; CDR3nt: TGTGCCAGCAGCACTCGGGGGACTGGGACCTACGAGCAGTACTTC
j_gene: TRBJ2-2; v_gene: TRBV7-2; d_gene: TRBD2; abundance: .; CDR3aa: CASSAVVAGVDGELFF; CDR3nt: TGTGCCAGCAGCGCCGTGGTAGCGGGAGTGGACGGGGAGCTGTTTTTT
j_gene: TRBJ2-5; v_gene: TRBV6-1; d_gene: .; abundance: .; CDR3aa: CASSPGTWQETQYF; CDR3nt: TGTGCCAGCAGCCCGGGGACTTGGCAAGAGACCCAGTACTTC
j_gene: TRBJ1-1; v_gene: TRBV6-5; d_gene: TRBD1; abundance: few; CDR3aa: CASSRPGQGTPEAFF; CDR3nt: TGTGCCAGCAGCCGGCCGGGACAGGGGACCCCTGAAGCTTTCTTT
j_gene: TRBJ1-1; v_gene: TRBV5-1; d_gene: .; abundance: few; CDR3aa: CASSTGQVNTEAFF; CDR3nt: TGCGCCAGCAGCACAGGACAAGTGAACACTGAAGCTTTCTTT
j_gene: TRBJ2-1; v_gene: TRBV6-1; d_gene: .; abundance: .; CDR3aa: CASRDDDSSYNEQFF; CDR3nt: TGTGCCAGCAGAGACGACGACAGCTCCTACAATGAGCAGTTCTTC
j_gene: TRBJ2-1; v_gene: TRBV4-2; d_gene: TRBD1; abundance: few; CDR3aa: CASSQEPEFAGQGFNEQFF; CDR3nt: TGTGCCAGCAGCCAAGAACCGGAATTTGCGGGACAGGGATTCAATGAGCAGTTCTTC
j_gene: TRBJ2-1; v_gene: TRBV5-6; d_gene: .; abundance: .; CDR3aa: CASSFRVEEQFF; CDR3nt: TGTGCCAGCAGCTTCAGGGTGGAGGAGCAGTTCTTC
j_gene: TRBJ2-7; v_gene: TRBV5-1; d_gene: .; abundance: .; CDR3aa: CASSLGEGGSYEQYF; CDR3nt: TGCGCCAGCAGCTTGGGAGAGGGTGGGTCCTACGAGCAGTACTTC
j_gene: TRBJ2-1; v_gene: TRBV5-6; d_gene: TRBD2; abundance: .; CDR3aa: CASRLWTSGAYNEQFF; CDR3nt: TGTGCCAGCAGGTTGTGGACTAGCGGGGCCTACAATGAGCAGTTCTTC
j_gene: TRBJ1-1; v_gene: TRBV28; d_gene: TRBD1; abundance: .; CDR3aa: CASSPLWTGDTGEAFF; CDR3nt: TGTGCCAGCAGTCCTCTATGGACAGGGGATACGGGTGAAGCTTTCTTT
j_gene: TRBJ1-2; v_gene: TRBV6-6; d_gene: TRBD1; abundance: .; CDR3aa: CASGQGAYGYTF; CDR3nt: TGTGCCAGCGGTCAGGGGGCGTATGGCTACACCTTC
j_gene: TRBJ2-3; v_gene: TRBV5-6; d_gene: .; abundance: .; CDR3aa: CASSRGEYADTQYF; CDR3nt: TGTGCCAGCAGCCGGGGAGAGTATGCAGATACGCAGTATTTT
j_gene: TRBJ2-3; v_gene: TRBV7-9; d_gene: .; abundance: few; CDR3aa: CATPLESTDTQYF; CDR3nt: TGTGCCACCCCTCTAGAATCCACAGATACGCAGTATTTT
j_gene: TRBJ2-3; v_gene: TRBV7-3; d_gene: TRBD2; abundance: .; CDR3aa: CASSLTSVYTDTQYF; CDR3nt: TGTGCCAGCAGCTTGACTAGCGTGTACACAGATACGCAGTATTTT
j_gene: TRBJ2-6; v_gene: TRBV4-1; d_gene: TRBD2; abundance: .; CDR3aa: CASSQGGRGRAGANVLTF; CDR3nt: TGCGCCAGCAGCCAAGGGGGCCGGGGGAGGGCGGGGGCCAACGTCCTGACTTTC
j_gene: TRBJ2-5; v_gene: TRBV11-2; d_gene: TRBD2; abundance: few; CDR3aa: CASSSGIVGGETQYF; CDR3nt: TGTGCCAGCTCTAGCGGGATTGTGGGAGGAGAGACCCAGTACTTC
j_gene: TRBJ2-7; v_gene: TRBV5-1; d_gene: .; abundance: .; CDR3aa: CASSKWTESSYEQYF; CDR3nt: TGCGCCAGCAGTAAATGGACAGAAAGCTCCTACGAGCAGTACTTC
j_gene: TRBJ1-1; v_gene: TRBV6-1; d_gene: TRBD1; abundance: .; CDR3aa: CASRLGQGASAFF; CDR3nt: TGTGCCAGCAGGCTGGGACAGGGGGCGTCCGCTTTCTTT
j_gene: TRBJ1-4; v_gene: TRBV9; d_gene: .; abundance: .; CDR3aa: CASSVGGGSEKLFF; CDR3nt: TGTGCCAGCAGCGTAGGCGGGGGCAGTGAAAAACTGTTTTTT
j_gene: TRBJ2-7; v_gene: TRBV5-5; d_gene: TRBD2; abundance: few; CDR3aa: CASSLRSGTSYEQYF; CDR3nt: TGTGCCAGCAGCTTACGGAGCGGGACCTCCTACGAGCAGTACTTC
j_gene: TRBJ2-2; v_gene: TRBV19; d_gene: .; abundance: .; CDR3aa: CASSIPGHGAAGELFF; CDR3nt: TGTGCCAGTAGTATCCCGGGACACGGGGCCGCCGGGGAGCTGTTTTTT
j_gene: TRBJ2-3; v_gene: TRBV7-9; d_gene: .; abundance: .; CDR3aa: CASSLGSSGYTDTQYF; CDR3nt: TGTGCCAGCAGCTTAGGTTCCAGCGGGTACACAGATACGCAGTATTTT
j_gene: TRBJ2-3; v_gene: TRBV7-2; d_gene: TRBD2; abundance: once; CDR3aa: CASSSAPGLDLSTDTQYF; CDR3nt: TGTGCCAGCAGCTCGGCTCCTGGACTAGACCTCTCCACAGATACGCAGTATTTT
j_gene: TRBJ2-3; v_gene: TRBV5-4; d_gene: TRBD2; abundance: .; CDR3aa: CASSTGLGGDTQYF; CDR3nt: TGTGCCAGCAGCACCGGACTAGGTGGGGATACGCAGTATTTT